The present entry profiles one T cell receptor beta chain with its context. These data come from a study of blood T cell repertoires in COVID-19. CDR1 SNHLY and CDR2 FYNNEI come from the germline V gene. There are 15 residues in the CDR3. The ends lost 4 bases at V and 4 bases at J; junction bases unmatched: 5. Libraries were prepared by immunoSEQ multiplex PCR; TCRdb keeps only in-frame clonotypes and omits some of them. The sample lists 45,000 or so clones, about 87% seen once, with 3% to 5% in the top ten. V and J are TRBV2 and TRBJ2-2, with TRBD2 identical over 8 bases. Sequenced material: peripheral blood. This clonotype was obtained from a man between 40 and 49 years old with COVID-19, enrolled during active disease. CDR3 loop: CASSASGRGTGELFF. The CDR3 DNA sequence: TGTGCCAGCAGTGCTAGCGGGCGAGGCACCGGGGAGCTGTTTTTT. Together with reference TRBV2 and TRBJ2-2, the CDR3 gives the full variable domain: EPEVTQTPSHQVTQMGQEVILRCVPISNHLYFYWYRQILGQKVEFLVSFYNNEISEKSEIFDDQFSVERPDGSNFTLKIRSTKLEDSAMYFCASSASGRGTGELFFGEGSRLTVL.